This T cell receptor beta chain derives from a study of cytomegalovirus exposure and HLA in healthy donors. As for the study in general: The roughly 120 validation repertoires, a later analysis reported, used the same platform as the approximately 670 first-cohort repertoires.

The CDR3 is made up of 15 amino acids. The germline V and J ends were trimmed by 5 bases and 0 bases, with 13 bases remaining between them. Germline values: CDR1 LNHDA, CDR2 SQIVND (reference sequence). Regarding this clone: Its antigen is not known.

Using immunoSEQ multiplex PCR, the repertoire was profiled, and TCRdb retains in-frame clones only, with some absent. The sample records about 140,000 clones, just under 85% being singletons. Overall study findings and caveats: For cytomegalovirus status, the classifier reportedly gave diagnoses with high specificity and sensitivity. According to the study, roughly 160 TCR beta chains were cytomegalovirus-associated.

The chain employs TRBV19 and TRBJ1-1; D might be TRBD1 (6 bases). Sequenced material: PBMCs. This TCR derives from a woman aged 25 to 39 in good health and CMV-seronegative. CDR3 coding DNA: TGTGCCAGTAGTCAACGCAGGGGTTTGAACACTGAAGCTTTCTTT. This sequence encodes CASSQRRGLNTEAFF.